The 25 T cell receptor beta chains below come from one sample, sequenced in a study of read filtering for tumor transcriptome and immune sequencing. Molecular barcoded adaptors covering alpha/delta and beta/gamma chains were used on 400 to 450 ng RNA. TCRdb recomputed calls from the reads with MiXCR, one row per CDR3 protein. The table includes some 62,000 distinct CDR3 sequences, roughly 13% detected once. Sequencing was done on a sample of a population of CD138-negative cells sorted from bone marrow. Receptors were obtained from a donor aged 40 or older with multiple myeloma.

This sequence joins TRBV19 and TRBJ1-1; tentatively, D is TRBD1 (5 bases). V was shortened by 7 bases and J by 6 bases, with 15 bases between the two germline ends. This CDR3 has 13 amino acids. CDR1 and CDR2 (germline): LNHDA, SQIVND (reference sequence). CDR3 in amino acids: CASTREEGAEAFF. The DNA for the CDR3 is TGTGCCAGTACCCGTGAGGAAGGGGCTGAAGCTTTCTTT.

The CDR3 DNA reads TGTGCCTGGAGTCCGGAGAAGAACTATGGCTACACCTTC. It translates to CAWSPEKNYGYTF. The chain joins TRBV30 to TRBJ1-2; D is unclear. V gave up 2 bases and J gave up 2 bases, with 9 bases separating them. The germline V gene has CDR1 GTSNPN and CDR2 SVGIG (reference sequence). The CDR3 runs 13 residues.

This clonotype was recorded at least ten times. This chain joins TRBV7-8 and TRBJ2-7; no clear D gene. V shed 1 base and J shed 3 bases, with 10 bases lying between them. The germline V gene encodes CDR1 SGHVS and CDR2 FQNEAQ. The CDR3 spans 14 residues. The CDR3 loop reads CASSLDVRGYEQYF. The CDR3 nucleotides read TGTGCCAGCAGCTTAGATGTCCGCGGCTACGAGCAGTACTTC.

This clonotype was counted ten times or more. This chain uses TRBV6-1 with TRBJ2-7; 8 bases agree with TRBD2. Per the germline V gene, CDR1 is MNHNS and CDR2 is SASEGT. The CDR3 is 13 amino acids. V was clipped by 7 bases and J by 6 bases; unmatched bases: 8. The CDR3 DNA reads as TGTGCCAGCAATCGAGCGGGAGCCTCCGAGCAGTACTTC. This codes for CASNRAGASEQYF.

This clonotype was counted ten times or more. The rearrangement joins TRBV9 to TRBJ2-6, with 10 bases identical to TRBD2. From germline, CDR1 is SGDLS and CDR2 YYNGEE. V was pared by 2 bases and J by 2 bases, with 7 bases of the junction left unmatched. The CDR3 extends over 18 amino acids. The CDR3 nucleotides are TGTGCCAGCAGCGTGGGACTAGCGCAAACCCCTGGGGCCAACGTCCTGACTTTC. Protein product: CASSVGLAQTPGANVLTF. The full variable domain, with the rest looked up from reference TRBV9 and TRBJ2-6, is DSGVTQTPKHLITATGQRVTLRCSPRSGDLSVYWYQQSLDQGLQFLIQYYNGEERAKGNILERFSAQQFPDLHSELNLSSLELGDSALYFCASSVGLAQTPGANVLTFGAGSRLTVL.

The rearrangement uses TRBV20-1 and TRBJ1-1; TRBD1 is a possible D gene (5 bases). The CDR3 extends over 15 amino acids. Germline lookup yields CDR1 DFQATT and CDR2 SNEGSKA (reference sequence). V lost 5 bases, J lost 1 base, and 17 bases lay in between. In DNA form, the CDR3 reads TGCAGTGCTCAGAGATCCCAGGGCCGGAACACTGAAGCTTTCTTT. Its protein is CSAQRSQGRNTEAFF.

This clonotype came up a few times. The junction differs from germline at one of its ends, possibly a read error. The J gene is TRBJ2-1, the V gene TRBV12-3 or TRBV12-4; weak D call: TRBD1 (5 bases). CDR3 length equals 11 residues. Here the CDR3 DNA reads TGTGCCAGCAGTTGGGGCAATGAGCGGTTCTTC. Translation gives CASSWGNERFF.

This clonotype was observed at least ten times. The chain carries TRBV2 and TRBJ2-1; no clear D gene. The CDR3 sequence is 12 residues long. Deletions cut 4 bases from V and 6 bases from J, with 7 bases between. Germline CDR1 and CDR2: SNHLY and FYNNEI. DNA of the CDR3: TGTGCCAGCAGTGTGGGAAGCAATGAGCAGTTCTTC. This translates into CASSVGSNEQFF.

This clonotype has ten or more counts. J is TRBJ2-3 and V is TRBV29-1, with 7 bases aligning to TRBD1. CDR1 is SQVTM, CDR2 ANQGSEA, per germline. The CDR3 has 13 amino acids. The ends lost 6 bases at V and 0 bases at J; junction bases unmatched: 3. The CDR3 DNA reads TGCAGCGTACGGACAGGTAGCACAGATACGCAGTATTTT. It encodes CSVRTGSTDTQYF.

This clonotype showed up just a few times. The chain uses TRBV6-2 or TRBV6-3 and TRBJ2-1; weak D call: TRBD2 (5 bases). Trimming stripped 10 bases from V and 4 bases from J, with 8 bases between. The germline gives CDR1 MNHEY, CDR2 SVGEGT. CDR3 size: 11 residues. CDR3 nucleotide sequence: TGTGCCACCCGGGAATACAATGAGCAGTTCTTC. It yields the protein CATREYNEQFF.

This clonotype occurred many times. The V call is TRBV28, the J call TRBJ2-3; D is uncertain. Germline CDR1 is MDHEN and CDR2 is SYDVKM. The length of the CDR3 is 15 residues. Trimming shortened V by 4 bases and J by 2 bases, and 13 bases separated the two germline ends. The CDR3 loop is CASSSPPDLTDTQYF. For the CDR3, the DNA is TGTGCCAGCAGTTCCCCCCCAGACCTCACAGATACGCAGTATTTT.

The sample holds many counts of this clonotype. CDR3 nucleotides: TGTGCCAGCAGCCGGGGAGTAGCAGAGACCCAGTACTTC. It is translated as CASSRGVAETQYF. V gene TRBV6-2 or TRBV6-3 combines with J gene TRBJ2-5, with a weak D call TRBD2 (5 bases). There are 13 residues in the CDR3. The germline V gene has CDR1 MNHEY and CDR2 SVGEGT. Trimming left V 6 bases short and J 4 bases short, with 12 bases between.

This clonotype was picked up many times. The chain carries TRBV9 and TRBJ1-2; D not certain. CDR1 is SGDLS, CDR2 YYNGEE, per germline. The CDR3 covers 13 residues. The ends were cut back, 6 bases at V and 4 bases at J, with 13 bases in the middle. Here the CDR3 DNA reads TGTGCCAGCAACTCCGAGCTGGGCTATGGCTACACCTTC. Translation gives CASNSELGYGYTF.

This chain uses TRBV28 with TRBJ2-1; D remains ambiguous. This CDR3 is built from 15 residues. V was cut by 3 bases and J by 0 bases, with 9 bases left in between. The germline CDR1 and CDR2 sequences are MDHEN and SYDVKM. CDR3: CASSFDLSSYNEQFF. The CDR3 bases are TGTGCCAGCAGTTTCGACCTAAGCTCCTACAATGAGCAGTTCTTC.

This clonotype was detected a few times. The gene calls are TRBV18 and TRBJ2-6, with D unclear. Trimming removed 0 bases from V and 3 bases from J, with 6 bases in between. The CDR3 extends over 15 amino acids. CDR1 is KGHSH and CDR2 is LQKENI in the germline V gene. CDR3 nucleotide sequence: TGTGCCAGCTCACCACCAAGGGTTGGGGCCAACGTCCTGACTTTC. It encodes CASSPPRVGANVLTF.

Notes on this clonotype: This may be a read error, as it is one base from a much larger clone. Here the CDR3 reads CAGSSGSYYSNQPQHF. The CDR3 nucleotides read TGTGCCGGCAGCTCCGGATCCTACTATAGCAATCAGCCCCAGCATTTT. J is TRBJ1-5 and V is TRBV7-2; D is uncertain. Germline CDR1 reads SGHTA; CDR2 reads FQGNSA. The CDR3 runs to 16 residues.

This clonotype was observed many times. The chain is built from TRBV7-9 and TRBJ2-2; TRBD2 agrees at 7 bases. J gave up 4 bases and V 9 bases, and 17 bases lay outside the gene matches. The CDR3 loop spans 17 amino acids. Germline CDR1 SEHNR, CDR2 FQNEAQ (reference sequence). The CDR3 nucleotides are TGTGCCAGTAGCGCTTGGGAAGCGGGAAGGGGCACCGGGGAGCTGTTTTTT. Residues: CASSAWEAGRGTGELFF.

As for this clonotype: With a far larger clone one base away, a read error is the likely cause. This chain's CDR3 is CASSLDRPGIRDTKNNEQFF. The CDR3 DNA follows: TGCGCCAGCAGCTTGGATCGACCCGGTATCCGGGACACAAAGAACAATGAGCAGTTCTTC. The V and J genes are TRBV5-1 and TRBJ2-7, with a possible D match to TRBD1 (6 bases). The J call is uncertain, as TRBJ2-1 better fits the DNA end. This CDR3 region has 20 residues. Germline V gene sequence: CDR1 SGHRS, CDR2 YFSETQ.

Ten or more counts support this clonotype. The rearrangement uses TRBV7-8 and TRBJ1-1; D uncertain. V lost 1 base, J lost 9 bases, and 12 bases lay in between. Germline-derived CDR1 and CDR2 are SGHVS and FQNEAQ. The CDR3 is made up of 13 amino acids. CDR3 coding DNA: TGTGCCAGCAGCTTAGTGGACGTGGGCCAAGCTTTCTTT. Its protein product is CASSLVDVGQAFF.

This clonotype was seen ten or more times. The chain is built from TRBV18 and TRBJ2-1, with TRBD1 matching 11 bases. The CDR3 runs to 17 residues. CDR1 is KGHSH and CDR2 is LQKENI in the germline V gene. V was pared by 5 bases and J by 2 bases, with 8 bases of the junction left unmatched. Here the CDR3 DNA reads TGTGCCAGCTCATCTGCTCCGGGACAGGGGGCCTACAATGAGCAGTTCTTC. Protein sequence: CASSSAPGQGAYNEQFF.

This clonotype was seen many times. The rearrangement uses TRBV20-1 and TRBJ2-1; weak D call: TRBD2 (6 bases). This CDR3 has 17 residues. CDR1 is DFQATT and CDR2 is SNEGSKA in the germline V gene (reference sequence). Deletions cut 3 bases from V and 6 bases from J, with 24 bases between. The CDR3 is CSASPYRVAAGTNEQFF. In nucleotides, the CDR3 is TGCAGTGCTAGCCCCTATCGGGTAGCGGCAGGTACCAATGAGCAGTTCTTC.

This clonotype was picked up many times. J is TRBJ1-6 and V is TRBV6-2 or TRBV6-3; D might be TRBD1 (5 bases). The CDR3 length is 19 residues. The germline V and J ends were trimmed by 8 bases and 10 bases, with 33 bases remaining between them. The germline CDR1 and CDR2 sequences are MNHEY and SVGEGT. The CDR3 nucleotides read TGTGCCAGCTATCGAGGGGACGGATTCACCCGTGTGTCTGGATCACCCCTCCACTTT. Translated, it gives CASYRGDGFTRVSGSPLHF.

This clonotype was picked up many times. The rearrangement links TRBV5-1 to TRBJ2-5, with 11 bases aligning to TRBD1. This CDR3 is built from 16 residues. Looked up from germline, CDR1 is SGHRS and CDR2 is YFSETQ. With V trimmed by 4 bases and J by 1 base, 6 bases remained unmatched. The CDR3 DNA follows: TGCGCCAGCAGCCGACTGGACAGGGGGCTCCAAGAGACCCAGTACTTC. It specifies CASSRLDRGLQETQYF.

A word on this clonotype: A clone one base away is much larger, so this may be a read error. This chain connects TRBV7-2 to TRBJ2-2; tentatively, D is TRBD2 (6 bases). The CDR3 is 12 residues long. CDR1 is SGHTA, CDR2 FQGNSA, per germline. The CDR3 DNA sequence: TGTGCCAGCAGCTTAAAAGCCGGGGGGCTGTTTTTT. Translation: CASSLKAGGLFF.

For this clonotype: A much bigger clone sits one base away, suggesting this may be a read error. V usage is TRBV5-1 and J usage is TRBJ2-3; TRBD2 matches 10 bases. V was pared by 3 bases and J by 6 bases, with 16 bases of the junction left unmatched. The CDR3 covers 18 residues. Germline values: CDR1 SGHRS, CDR2 YFSETQ. CDR3 coding DNA: TGCGCCAGCAGCTGGCGGTCTAGCGGGAGATGGGGTGAGGATACGCAGTATTTT. Its translation: CASSWRSSGRWGEDTQYF.